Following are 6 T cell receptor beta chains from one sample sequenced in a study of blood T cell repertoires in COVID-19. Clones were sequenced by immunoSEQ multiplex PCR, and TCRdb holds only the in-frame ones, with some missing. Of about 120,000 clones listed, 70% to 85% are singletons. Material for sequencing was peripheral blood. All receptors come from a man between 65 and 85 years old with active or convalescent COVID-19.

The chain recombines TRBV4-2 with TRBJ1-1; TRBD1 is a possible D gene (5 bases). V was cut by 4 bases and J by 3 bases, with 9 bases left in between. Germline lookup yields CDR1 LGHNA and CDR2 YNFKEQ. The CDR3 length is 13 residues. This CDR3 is CASSRGGDTEAFF. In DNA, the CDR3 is TGTGCCAGCAGCCGGGGGGGAGACACTGAAGCTTTCTTT.

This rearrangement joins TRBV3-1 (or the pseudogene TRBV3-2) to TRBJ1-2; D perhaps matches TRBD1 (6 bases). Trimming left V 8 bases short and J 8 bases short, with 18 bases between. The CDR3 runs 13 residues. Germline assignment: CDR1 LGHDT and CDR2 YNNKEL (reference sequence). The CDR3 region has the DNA TGTGCCAGCGGGGGAGGGAAGACAGGAGGCTACACCTTC. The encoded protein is CASGGGKTGGYTF.

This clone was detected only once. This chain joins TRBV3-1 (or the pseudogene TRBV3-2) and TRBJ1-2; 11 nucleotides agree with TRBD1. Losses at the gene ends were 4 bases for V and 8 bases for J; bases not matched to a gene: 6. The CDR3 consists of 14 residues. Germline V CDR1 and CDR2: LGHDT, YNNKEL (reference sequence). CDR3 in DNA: TGTGCCAGCAGCCCCCGGACAGGGGGCGGCGGCTACACCTTC. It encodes CASSPRTGGGGYTF.

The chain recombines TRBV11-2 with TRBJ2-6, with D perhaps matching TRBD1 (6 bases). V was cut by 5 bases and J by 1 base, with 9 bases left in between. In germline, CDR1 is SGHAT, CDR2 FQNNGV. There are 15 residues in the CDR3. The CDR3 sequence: CASSRQVSGANVLTF. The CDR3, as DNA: TGTGCCAGCAGCCGACAGGTTTCTGGGGCCAACGTCCTGACTTTC. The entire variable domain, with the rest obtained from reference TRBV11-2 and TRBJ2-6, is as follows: EAGVAQSPRYKIIEKRQSVAFWCNPISGHATLYWYQQILGQGPKLLIQFQNNGVVDDSQLPKDRFSAERLKGVDSTLKIQPAKLEDSAVYLCASSRQVSGANVLTFGAGSRLTVL.

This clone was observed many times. CDR3 in DNA: TGTGCCAGCAGCTTAACCCCGACTAGTAGAGCGGAGACCCAGTACTTC. Translated, it gives CASSLTPTSRAETQYF. This chain connects TRBV7-9 to TRBJ2-5, with a possible D match to TRBD2 (6 bases). The CDR3 is 16 amino acids. Trimming left V 2 bases short and J 5 bases short, with 18 bases between. Germline V CDR1 and CDR2: SEHNR, FQNEAQ (reference sequence).

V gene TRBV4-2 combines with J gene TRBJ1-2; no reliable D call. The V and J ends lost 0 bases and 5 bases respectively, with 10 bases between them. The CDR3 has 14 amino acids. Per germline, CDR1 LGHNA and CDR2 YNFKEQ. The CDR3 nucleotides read TGTGCCAGCAGCCAAGATCGCGGAGGTTATGGCTACACCTTC. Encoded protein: CASSQDRGGYGYTF.